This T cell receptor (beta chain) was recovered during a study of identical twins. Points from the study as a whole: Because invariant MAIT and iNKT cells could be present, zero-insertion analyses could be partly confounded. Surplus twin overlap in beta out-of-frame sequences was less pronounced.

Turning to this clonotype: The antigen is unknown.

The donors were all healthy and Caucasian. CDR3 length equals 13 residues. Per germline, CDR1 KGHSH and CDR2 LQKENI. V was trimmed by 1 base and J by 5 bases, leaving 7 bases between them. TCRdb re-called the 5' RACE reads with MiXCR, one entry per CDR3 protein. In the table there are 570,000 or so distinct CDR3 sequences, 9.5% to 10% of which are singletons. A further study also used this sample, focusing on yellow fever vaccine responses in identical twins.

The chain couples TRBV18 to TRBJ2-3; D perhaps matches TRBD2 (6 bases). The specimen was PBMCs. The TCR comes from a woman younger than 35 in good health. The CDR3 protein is CASSPLGGDTQYF. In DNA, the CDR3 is TGTGCCAGCTCACCACTGGGGGGAGATACGCAGTATTTT.